This T cell receptor (beta chain) was captured in a study of cytomegalovirus exposure and HLA in healthy donors. Study summary: The same platform was used for the roughly 120 validation repertoires as for the 600 to 700 first-cohort repertoires, as reported in a later analysis.

This clone was counted only a few times. What it binds is not known. This CDR3 comprises 17 residues. From germline, CDR1 is SGHKS and CDR2 YYEKEE (reference sequence). V was clipped by 5 bases and J by 7 bases, with 27 bases between them. Profiled with immunoSEQ multiplex PCR; TCRdb holds only in-frame clones, not every one. The sample comprises about 58,000 clones, 90% of which are singletons, and around 1.1% rests with the top ten. The roughly 120-subject validation cohort, separate from the roughly 700-subject first cohort, included the donors. Study-wide results and limits: In vitro data verified three CMV-associated chains as specific for CMV antigens. Altogether, 150 to 200 TCR beta chains were recorded as cytomegalovirus-associated.

This chain joins TRBV5-5 and TRBJ1-2; no definite D call. The TCR sequence derives from a young man in good health and CMV-seronegative. Sequencing used PBMCs. For the CDR3, the DNA is TGTGCCAGCAGGGGGAAGACACCCGGGTTATTAGCGGCTGGCTACACCTTC. Translated: CASRGKTPGLLAAGYTF.